These 10 T cell receptor beta chains were all obtained from the same sample, sequenced in a study of cytomegalovirus exposure and HLA in healthy donors. This PCR relied on a set of 60 Vbeta primers and 13 Jbeta primers. This table comes from immunoSEQ multiplex PCR, and its TCRdb copy is limited to in-frame clones, with some not included. The table lists approximately 40,000 clones, roughly 76% of them singletons, with about 9.3% in the top ten. The material sequenced was PBMCs. Receptors were obtained from a woman in her thirties or forties in good health and CMV-seronegative.

The table lists this clone with a few counts. The V call is TRBV19, the J call TRBJ1-2, with D hard to call. Germline assignment: CDR1 LNHDA and CDR2 SQIVND (reference sequence). This CDR3 has 14 amino acids. V lost 9 bases, J lost 4 bases, and 18 bases lay in between. The CDR3 nucleotides are TGTGCCAGCACCCTGGACCCCGGGAGCTATGGCTACACCTTC. Translating gives CASTLDPGSYGYTF.

The rearrangement uses TRBV5-1 and TRBJ1-4, with 7 bases identical to TRBD1. Germline CDR1 is SGHRS and CDR2 is YFSETQ. The CDR3 is 14 amino acids. J gave up 6 bases and V 4 bases, and 6 bases lay outside the gene matches. Here the CDR3 DNA reads TGCGCCAGCAGCAACCCGGGACAGCATGAAAAACTGTTTTTT. As protein: CASSNPGQHEKLFF.

The chain joins TRBV6-6 to TRBJ1-1, with D possibly TRBD1 on 5 matching bases. This CDR3 is built from 13 residues. Germline V lookup: CDR1 MNHNY, CDR2 SVGAGI (reference sequence). The V and J ends lost 6 bases and 3 bases respectively, with 11 bases between them. The CDR3 spells CASRKDSYTEAFF. The CDR3 DNA reads as TGTGCCAGCAGGAAAGACAGCTACACTGAAGCTTTCTTT.

This clone was counted a few times. The CDR3 DNA follows: TGTGCCACCAGCTCCCGGGAGTTAGGACAGCCCCAGCATTTT. Residues: CATSSRELGQPQHF. The rearrangement uses TRBV15 and TRBJ1-5; D unresolved. V was cut by 5 bases and J by 7 bases, with 15 bases left in between. The germline gives CDR1 LNHNV, CDR2 YYDKDF (reference sequence). This CDR3 comprises 14 residues.

This chain links TRBV7-3 with TRBJ1-1; perhaps TRBD1 as D (5 bases). The germline V gene encodes CDR1 SGHTA and CDR2 FQGTGA. With 4 bases removed from V and 1 base from J, the gap between germline ends came to 13 bases. The CDR3 loop spans 15 amino acids. The CDR3 is CASSSMPGENTEAFF. The DNA for the CDR3 is TGTGCCAGCAGCTCCATGCCGGGGGAGAACACTGAAGCTTTCTTT.

The chain joins TRBV13 to TRBJ1-6, with a possible D match to TRBD1 (6 bases). This CDR3 contains 15 residues. Germline lookup yields CDR1 PRHDT and CDR2 FYEKMQ (reference sequence). V lost 0 bases to trimming and J lost 9 bases, with 12 bases between them. The CDR3 coding sequence is TGTGCCAGCAGCTTAGGATCGGCAGGGGTTTCACCCCTCCACTTT. Protein: CASSLGSAGVSPLHF.

In nucleotides, the CDR3 is TGTGCCAGCAGTGAATACCTCGGGAGCACAGATACGCAGTATTTT. Amino acid sequence: CASSEYLGSTDTQYF. The rearrangement joins TRBV25-1 to TRBJ2-3; no clear D. Germline-derived CDR1 and CDR2 are MGHDK and SYGVNS. Trimming took off 0 bases at V and 0 bases at J, with 7 bases between the two ends. This CDR3 contains 15 residues.

This chain links TRBV5-1 with TRBJ1-4; 8 bases are a match to TRBD1. This CDR3 contains 16 residues. Germline CDR1 SGHRS, CDR2 YFSETQ. Trimming removed 7 bases from V and 8 bases from J; junction bases left unmatched: 16. The CDR3 DNA follows: TGCGCCAGCGGGGCTGGGGTCGGACAGGGCCGCGAAAAACTGTTTTTT. This codes for CASGAGVGQGREKLFF.

This chain connects TRBV7-2 to TRBJ1-6, with D hard to call. The V gene lost 5 bases and the J gene lost 7 bases, with 9 bases spanning the gap. This CDR3 region has 13 residues. Per the germline V gene, CDR1 is SGHTA and CDR2 is FQGNSA. The CDR3 loop reads CASSKTSNSPLHF. DNA of the CDR3: TGTGCCAGCAGCAAGACATCAAATTCACCCCTCCACTTT.

This chain uses TRBV4-1 with TRBJ2-4; 12 bases match TRBD2. J lost 2 bases, V lost 2 bases, and 13 bases had no gene match. The CDR3 contains 20 residues. Germline V gene sequence: CDR1 MGHRA, CDR2 YSYEKL. CDR3 coding DNA: TGCGCCAGCAGCCAATTCAGGCTAGCGGGGGGGCAGGAGTCCAAAAACATTCAGTACTTC. As protein: CASSQFRLAGGQESKNIQYF.